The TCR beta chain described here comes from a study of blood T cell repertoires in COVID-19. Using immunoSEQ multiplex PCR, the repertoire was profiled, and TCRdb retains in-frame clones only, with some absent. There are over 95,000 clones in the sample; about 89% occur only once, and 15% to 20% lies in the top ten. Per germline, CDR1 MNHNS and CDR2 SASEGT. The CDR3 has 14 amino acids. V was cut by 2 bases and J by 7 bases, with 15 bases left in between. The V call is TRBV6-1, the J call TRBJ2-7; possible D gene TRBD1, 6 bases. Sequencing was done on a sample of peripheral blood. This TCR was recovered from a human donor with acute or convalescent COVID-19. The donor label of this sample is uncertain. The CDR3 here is CASSESPGAGEQYF. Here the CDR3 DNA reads TGTGCCAGCAGTGAATCTCCAGGGGCTGGAGAGCAGTACTTC.